This T cell receptor beta chain was sequenced during a study of beta chain features in type 1 diabetes. In the study overall: In age, gender and cell yields, patients were similar to healthy donors.

This clone was recorded a few times. Antigen: not known. Overall study results and limits: Any PCR bias toward short templates would affect both groups alike. For type 1 diabetes patients, VDJ junctions showed fewer insertions and more deletions. TCRB CDR3 length was moderately but significantly reduced in all four CD4+ subsets of Type 1 diabetes patients.

Reverse transcribing all isolated RNA meant expressed TCRB transcripts were sequenced. The method was immunoSEQ multiplex PCR; TCRdb's version includes in-frame clones alone and lacks a portion of them. Among 100,000 to 150,000 clones, around 9% were seen once, and the ten largest hold 0.75%. The CDR3 runs 13 residues. The V and J ends lost 5 bases and 2 bases respectively, with 9 bases between them. Germline CDR1 and CDR2: SEHNR and FQNEAQ (reference sequence). CD4+ naive, central memory, regulatory and stem cell-like memory subsets were isolated by sorting on CD45RO/CCR7/CD25/CD127/CD95/CD27. The TCR was taken from a man aged 25 to 40 with type 1 diabetes. Sequenced material: central memory CD4+ T cells from blood. The gene calls are TRBV7-9 and TRBJ1-2, with D perhaps matching TRBD1 (5 bases). Here the CDR3 reads CASSHGQNYGYTF. The CDR3 nucleotides read TGTGCCAGCAGCCATGGACAAAACTATGGCTACACCTTC.